Here is one T cell receptor (beta chain) with its context. What it binds is unknown. This record belongs to a study of shared clonotypes between healthy human individuals. Whole-study findings and limits: Of the naive CD4 clonotypes, around 4.9% were shared across a handful of donors.

The germline gives CDR1 KGHSH, CDR2 LQKENI. There are 14 residues in the CDR3. Trimming at V came to 4 bases and at J to 6 bases, leaving 2 bases not matched to a gene. Clones were sequenced by immunoSEQ multiplex PCR, and TCRdb holds only the in-frame ones, with some missing. The profile covers millions of clones, with approximately 92% appearing a single time and more than 0.12% taken by the ten largest. Sequenced input: naive CD4+ T cells sorted from blood. As for subset: CD45RA+ positively selected. V gene TRBV18 combines with J gene TRBJ2-2; TRBD1 aligns across 10 bases. The TCR originated in a man between 18 and 35 years old in good health. The CDR3 DNA sequence: TGTGCCAGCTCACAGGGACAGGGGTCCGGGGAGCTGTTTTTT. The encoded protein is CASSQGQGSGELFF.